These 21 T cell receptor beta chains came from one sample sequenced in a study of cytomegalovirus exposure and HLA in healthy donors (dated by TCRdb to about 2017). The library came from the immunoSEQ multiplex PCR assay. A mixture of 60 forward primers for TCR Vbeta segments and 13 reverse primers for TCR Jbeta segments was used in the multiplex PCR. Sourced from immuneACCESS, this table was stored by TCRdb with only in-frame sequences that have V and J called. A share of the clones is absent; for the studies checked, an unresolved V gene accounts for under half, and the remainder has no known explanation. Here the sample has some 200,000 clones; over 65% occur a single time. The ten largest clones take up about 0.63% of the sample. Sample: PBMCs. These receptors were collected from a man between 18 and 35 years old in good health and CMV-seronegative.

V is TRBV7-6 and J is TRBJ2-5, with D unclear. The CDR3 runs 14 residues. Germline loops: CDR1 SGHVS, CDR2 FNYEAQ. V was cut by 1 base and J by 5 bases, with 11 bases left in between. In nucleotides, the CDR3 is TGTGCCAGCAGCTTAGGGAGTAGAGTGGAGACCCAGTACTTC. Its translation is CASSLGSRVETQYF.

This clone occurred once. The V and J genes are TRBV11-2 and TRBJ1-4; maybe TRBD1 (5 bases). This CDR3 region has 16 residues. Germline V lookup: CDR1 SGHAT, CDR2 FQNNGV. Trimming took off 1 base at V and 10 bases at J, with 19 bases between the two ends. The CDR3 coding sequence is TGTGCCAGCAGCTTAGCTGGGGCTGGTGCCTCCCTAAAACTGTTTTTT. Translation gives CASSLAGAGASLKLFF.

This clone was counted once. The V call is TRBV7-9, the J call TRBJ1-2; D unresolved. Germline loops: CDR1 SEHNR, CDR2 FQNEAQ (reference sequence). V was pared by 1 base and J by 6 bases, with 15 bases between. There are 15 residues in the CDR3. CDR3 loop: CASSLGAGRTDGYTF. CDR3 bases: TGTGCCAGCAGCTTAGGGGCGGGCAGGACGGATGGCTACACCTTC.

The chain uses TRBV7-9 and TRBJ1-2; 7 nucleotides agree with TRBD1. J lost 6 bases, V lost 1 base, and 5 bases had no gene match. This CDR3 region has 14 residues. The germline V gene encodes CDR1 SEHNR and CDR2 FQNEAQ (reference sequence). The CDR3 loop is CASSLEDRTDGYTF. CDR3 coding DNA: TGTGCCAGCAGCTTAGAGGACAGGACGGATGGCTACACCTTC.

This clone has more than one count but fewer than ten. The CDR3 sequence is CSVGQGNYEQYF. The DNA of the CDR3 is TGCAGCGTTGGACAGGGGAACTACGAGCAGTACTTC. This chain uses TRBV29-1 with TRBJ2-7, with 8 bases aligning to TRBD1. The junction had 2 bases not matched to a gene; V was cut back by 4 bases and J by 3 bases. Per germline, CDR1 SQVTM and CDR2 ANQGSEA. The CDR3 consists of 12 residues.

This clone came up once. V is TRBV9 and J is TRBJ2-1, with TRBD2 identical over 7 bases. The CDR3 extends over 15 amino acids. V was pared by 0 bases and J by 8 bases, with 8 bases of the junction left unmatched. Germline CDR1 and CDR2: SGDLS and YYNGEE. The CDR3 loop is CASSVGSGLIHEQFF. For the CDR3, the DNA is TGTGCCAGCAGCGTAGGTAGCGGGTTGATCCATGAGCAGTTCTTC.

J is TRBJ1-2 and V is TRBV19, with D unresolved. The germline V gene has CDR1 LNHDA and CDR2 SQIVND (reference sequence). With 8 bases removed from V and 4 bases from J, the gap between germline ends came to 14 bases. This CDR3 region has 13 residues. This chain's CDR3 is CASGIDGIYGYTF. CDR3 DNA: TGTGCCAGTGGCATCGACGGGATCTATGGCTACACCTTC. The whole variable domain, remainder taken from reference TRBV19 and TRBJ1-2, is DGGITQSPKYLFRKEGQNVTLSCEQNLNHDAMYWYRQDPGQGLRLIYYSQIVNDFQKGDIAEGYSVSREKKESFPLTVTSAQKNPTAFYLCASGIDGIYGYTFGSGTRLTVV.

This clone has a handful of counts. The chain has TRBV27 and TRBJ1-1; TRBD1 matches 7 bases. Looked up from germline, CDR1 is MNHEY and CDR2 is SMNVEV (reference sequence). This CDR3 region has 13 residues. V lost 6 bases, J lost 2 bases, and 3 bases stayed unmatched. The CDR3 spells CASRGQFNTEAFF. The CDR3 nucleotides read TGTGCCAGCAGGGGACAGTTCAACACTGAAGCTTTCTTT.

Note on this clone: Other DNA sequences in this specimen translate into the identical CDR3. The J gene is TRBJ2-1, the V gene TRBV15, with D perhaps TRBD1 (6 bases). Germline V lookup: CDR1 LNHNV, CDR2 YYDKDF (reference sequence). This CDR3 has 15 residues. The V and J ends lost 0 bases and 0 bases respectively, with 6 bases between them. The CDR3 loop reads CATSRDRGSYNEQFF. For the CDR3, the DNA is TGTGCCACCAGCAGAGACAGGGGCTCCTACAATGAGCAGTTCTTC. The full variable domain, completed using reference TRBV15 and TRBJ2-1, is DAMVIQNPRYQVTQFGKPVTLSCSQTLNHNVMYWYQQKSSQAPKLLFHYYDKDFNNEADTPDNFQSRRPNTSFCFLDIRSPGLGDTAMYLCATSRDRGSYNEQFFGPGTRLTVL.

J is TRBJ2-3 and V is TRBV5-5; D may be TRBD2 (6 bases). Trimming removed 4 bases at V and 0 bases at J, with 18 bases between. Germline CDR1 SGHKS, CDR2 YYEKEE (reference sequence). This CDR3 spans 17 amino acids. CDR3 region: CASSDLGLHSSTDTQYF. In DNA form, the CDR3 reads TGTGCCAGCAGCGATCTGGGACTGCACTCTAGCACAGATACGCAGTATTTT.

The V and J genes are TRBV5-1 and TRBJ1-3; D is ambiguous. The CDR3 has 16 residues. CDR1 and CDR2 (germline): SGHRS, YFSETQ. V was cut by 3 bases and J by 4 bases, with 17 bases left in between. The CDR3 spells CASSSQEPLAGNTIYF. In DNA form, the CDR3 reads TGCGCCAGCAGCTCTCAGGAACCTCTTGCGGGAAACACCATATATTTT.

This rearrangement joins TRBV28 to TRBJ1-1; D is undetermined. This CDR3 has 15 amino acids. Trimming left V 2 bases short and J 1 base short, with 11 bases between. The V gene's germline CDR1 is MDHEN and CDR2 SYDVKM. The CDR3 region is CASSLHARRNTEAFF. In DNA form, the CDR3 reads TGTGCCAGCAGTTTACATGCACGTAGGAACACTGAAGCTTTCTTT.

This clone was seen once. The chain joins TRBV28 to TRBJ1-2, with a tentative D call TRBD1 (6 bases). Trimming shortened V by 6 bases and J by 5 bases, and 13 bases separated the two germline ends. CDR1 and CDR2 from the germline V gene are MDHEN and SYDVKM. The CDR3 runs to 13 residues. The CDR3 sequence is CASSQQGGYGYTF. CDR3 DNA: TGTGCCAGCAGCCAACAGGGCGGGTATGGCTACACCTTC.

This clone appeared once. This sequence joins TRBV6-5 and TRBJ2-7, with no clear D. This CDR3 has 10 residues. Per the germline V gene, CDR1 is MNHEY and CDR2 is SVGAGI. V was pared by 11 bases and J by 4 bases, with 9 bases between. CDR3 in amino acids: CAAGLYEQYF. DNA of the CDR3: TGTGCCGCCGGGTTATACGAGCAGTACTTC.

V gene TRBV5-6 combines with J gene TRBJ1-4; D is perhaps TRBD1 (6 bases). V lost 3 bases and J lost 3, with 12 bases in between. Germline CDR1 and CDR2: SGHDT and YYEEEE. This CDR3 is built from 15 residues. CDR3 nucleotide sequence: TGTGCCAGCAGCTGGGCGGGGGCAGCTAATGAAAAACTGTTTTTT. It translates to CASSWAGAANEKLFF.

This clone has a handful of counts. The chain combines TRBV5-1 with TRBJ2-3, with D possibly TRBD1 on 6 matching bases. Germline-derived CDR1 and CDR2 are SGHRS and YFSETQ. The CDR3 loop spans 17 amino acids. V lost 4 bases, J lost 4 bases, and 22 bases lay in between. The CDR3 protein is CASSQMQQGSTADTQYF. As DNA, the CDR3 is TGCGCCAGCAGCCAGATGCAACAGGGTTCAACCGCAGATACGCAGTATTTT.

The gene calls are TRBV6-1 and TRBJ2-1, with a tentative D call TRBD1 (5 bases). V lost 8 bases and J lost 8, with 13 bases in between. Germline values: CDR1 MNHNS, CDR2 SASEGT. The CDR3 sequence is 12 residues long. The CDR3, as DNA: TGTGCCAGCGTCGGCCAGGGCCATGAGCAGTTCTTC. This gives the protein CASVGQGHEQFF.

This chain connects TRBV28 to TRBJ2-7, with D possibly matching TRBD1 (7 bases). This CDR3 has 15 residues. CDR1 and CDR2 (germline): MDHEN, SYDVKM. Trimming removed 3 bases from V and 3 bases from J, with 15 bases in between. The CDR3 here is CASSFPDRRDYEQYF. CDR3 in DNA: TGTGCCAGCAGTTTCCCGGACAGGAGGGACTACGAGCAGTACTTC.

This chain links TRBV10-1 with TRBJ2-2; the D is unclear. The CDR3 totals 14 residues. Per the germline V gene, CDR1 is WNHNN and CDR2 is SYGVQD (reference sequence). V dropped 6 bases and J dropped 4 bases, with 12 bases sitting between them. The CDR3 sequence is CASRESSSTGELFF. CDR3 nucleotide sequence: TGCGCCAGCAGGGAATCCTCTAGCACCGGGGAGCTGTTTTTT.

The genes are TRBV7-8 and TRBJ2-2, with D unresolved. Trimming left V 1 base short and J 6 bases short, with 3 bases between. Germline values: CDR1 SGHVS, CDR2 FQNEAQ. There are 12 residues in the CDR3. In DNA, the CDR3 is TGTGCCAGCAGCTTAGTATCCGGGGAGCTGTTTTTT. Protein sequence: CASSLVSGELFF.

The chain links TRBV2 to TRBJ2-7, with 8 bases fitting TRBD2. Germline V gene data show CDR1 as SNHLY and CDR2 as FYNNEI. The J segment lost 0 bases and the V segment lost 3 bases, leaving 4 bases of the junction unmatched. This CDR3 comprises 15 residues. In DNA form, the CDR3 reads TGTGCCAGCAGTGATGACAGCGGGAGCTCCTACGAGCAGTACTTC. Protein product: CASSDDSGSSYEQYF.